This T cell receptor (beta chain) was captured by sequencing in a study of T cell repertoires in cytomegalovirus infection. About the research overall: Indications came from public TCR beta signatures; they pointed to CMV infection and to a matching HLA type.

Whole-study results and caveats: Across the ex vivo response, the dominant clonotypes were HLA-C-restricted CMV-specific TCR beta clonotypes. Individuals carrying CMV plus the relevant HLA were identified by cumulative frequency of public TCR beta families.

From the reads, TCRdb called clonotypes with MiXCR, one entry per CDR3 protein. The data hold approximately 550,000 distinct CDR3 sequences, with 16% observed a single time. Remarks on this clonotype: As yet, its antigen is unknown.

V gave up 6 bases and J gave up 0 bases; unmatched junction bases: 5. Germline-derived CDR1 and CDR2 are DFQATT and SNEGSKA (reference sequence). The CDR3 contains 13 residues. V is TRBV20-1 and J is TRBJ2-7; 7 bases fit TRBD1. The sequence was collected from a human donor in good health (CMV status not recorded). Some clones in this sample may be carry-over from other donors' samples. Sequenced input: CD8+ T cells from PBMCs. The CDR3 DNA sequence: TGCAGTGCCCGGACAGGAACCTCCTACGAGCAGTACTTC. It yields the protein CSARTGTSYEQYF.